Detailed here is one T cell receptor beta chain. Its antigen remains unidentified. The CDR3 is 15 amino acids. V was trimmed by 3 bases and J by 5 bases, leaving 16 bases between them. Germline V gene data show CDR1 as MDHEN and CDR2 as SYDVKM. The data originate from a study of graft-versus-host responses after intestinal transplantation. About the study: All recipients got anti-thymocyte globulin induction, then tacrolimus and steroids for approximately 3 years. Study-wide points: Marrow from the recipient contained GvH clones, some of which had appeared first in ileum or blood. Among circulating GvH clones, peak levels were associated with early post-transplant declines in HvG clones.

TCRdb's table, derived via immunoSEQ multiplex PCR, lists solely in-frame clones and lacks some. Seen here are more than 70,000 clones, approximately 90% observed once, and the top ten hold roughly 0.44%. This TCR derives from a human donor who was the organ donor for an intestinal transplant. Sequenced here: unstimulated CD8+ T cells sorted from spleen or lymph node cells, sampled before transplant. V gene TRBV28 combines with J gene TRBJ2-5, with D possibly being TRBD1 (6 bases). The CDR3 here is CASSLSNRASETQYF. As DNA, the CDR3 is TGTGCCAGCAGTTTGAGTAACAGGGCCTCTGAGACCCAGTACTTC.